This TCR beta chain was documented in a study of beta chain features in type 1 diabetes. Study-level results: A moderate, significant TCRB CDR3 shortening appeared in type 1 diabetes across four CD4+ subsets.

CD4+ naive, central memory, regulatory and stem cell-like memory subsets were isolated by sorting on CD45RO/CCR7/CD25/CD127/CD95/CD27. Regarding this clone: Its antigen is as yet unknown.

Reverse transcription of all isolated RNA meant that expressed TCRB transcripts were sequenced. Sequenced naive, central memory and regulatory T cell samples produced an average of about 3.57 million reads. Sequencing used immunoSEQ multiplex PCR; TCRdb keeps in-frame clones, though not all of them. This repertoire shows under 850,000 clones, over 10% found once; its top ten account for about 0.02%. This clonotype was sampled from a man aged 18 to 30 with type 1 diabetes. Sequenced sample: naive CD4+ T cells from blood.

The CDR3 protein is CASSSNTGGSGTEAFF. The CDR3 bases are TGTGCCAGCAGTTCAAATACAGGGGGCTCGGGCACTGAAGCTTTCTTT. This chain joins TRBV6-5 and TRBJ1-1, with 9 bases aligning to TRBD1. Germline loops: CDR1 MNHEY, CDR2 SVGAGI. V trimming: 4 bases; J trimming: 4 bases; junction bases outside the gene matches: 10. The CDR3 length is 16 residues.